This T cell receptor (beta chain) was sequenced during a study of T cell repertoires in cytomegalovirus infection. Broader study findings: Predominance within the ex vivo response was attributable to HLA-C-restricted CMV-specific TCR beta clonotypes.

This CDR3 is built from 12 residues. Per germline, CDR1 LNHDA and CDR2 SQIVND (reference sequence). Between the trimmed V and J ends, which lost 6 bases and 4 bases, there was a span of 9 bases. MiXCR, applied by TCRdb to the reads, yields one record per CDR3 protein. This table holds 900,000 to 950,000 distinct CDR3 sequences, about a third found once. As concerns this clonotype: Its antigen remains unknown.

This chain connects TRBV19 to TRBJ1-1; D unresolved. The TCR was taken from a human donor in good health (CMV status not recorded). Some clones in this sample may be carry-over from other donors' samples. Sequencing was performed on cultured CD8+ T cells from PBMCs, taken from culture after CMV antigen stimulation. The DNA for the CDR3 is TGTGCCAGTAGATACGGGAGCACTGAAGCTTTCTTT. It specifies CASRYGSTEAFF.